The present entry profiles one T cell receptor (beta chain) with its context. These data come from a study of blood T cell repertoires in COVID-19. On the study more broadly: Samples taken during acute and convalescent COVID-19 were collected in the United States, Italy and Spain. Sample material is recorded as cDNA or gDNA derived from T cells, B-cell-depleted T cells, or PBMCs.

This CDR3 is 15 amino acids long. The junction had 1 base not matched to a gene; V was cut back by 1 base and J by 4 bases. Germline V gene lookup returns CDR1 LGHNA and CDR2 YNFKEQ. Original processing methods: Amplifying reference gene primers gave estimates of nucleated cell counts. The method was immunoSEQ multiplex PCR; TCRdb's version includes in-frame clones alone and lacks a portion of them. V, J and clone size were drawn from that table, and D and trimming were deduced from the DNA. The sample carries 150,000 or so clones, roughly four fifths recorded once. This sequence originates from a woman older than 75 with acute or convalescent COVID-19. The source material was peripheral blood. The J gene is TRBJ2-7, the V gene TRBV4-2; 13 bases align to TRBD2. CDR3 DNA sequence: TGTGCCAGCAGCCAAGGACTAGCGGGAGGATACGAGCAGTACTTC. It encodes CASSQGLAGGYEQYF.